These 20 T cell receptor beta chains came from one sample sequenced in a study of T cell responses to AZD1222 COVID-19 vaccine. Generated by immunoSEQ multiplex PCR, the TCRdb table keeps only in-frame clones and is missing some. The table lists about 100,000 clones, around 90% of them singletons. The source material was peripheral blood, sampled on day 0 of AZD1222 vaccination. The receptors stem from an adult in good health.

This clone showed up just a few times. The gene calls are TRBV13 and TRBJ1-2; 9 bases align to TRBD1. The V gene's germline CDR1 is PRHDT and CDR2 FYEKMQ (reference sequence). The CDR3 consists of 15 residues. V shed 1 base, J shed 2 bases, and the junction held 2 bases outside the gene matches. The CDR3: CASSLVGQGNYGYTF. CDR3 in DNA: TGTGCCAGCAGCTTAGTAGGACAGGGGAACTATGGCTACACCTTC. The full variable domain, with the rest looked up from reference TRBV13 and TRBJ1-2, is AAGVIQSPRHLIKEKRETATLKCYPIPRHDTVYWYQQGPGQDPQFLISFYEKMQSDKGSIPDRFSAQQFSDYHSELNMSSLELGDSALYFCASSLVGQGNYGYTFGSGTRLTVV.

This clone was picked up a small number of times. This chain uses TRBV5-6 with TRBJ1-2; D gene ambiguous. Trimming took off 0 bases at V and 3 bases at J, with 12 bases between the two ends. Germline V gives CDR1 SGHDT, CDR2 YYEEEE. The CDR3 runs to 15 residues. The CDR3 region is CASSLDALLDYGYTF. DNA of the CDR3: TGTGCCAGCAGCTTGGACGCACTTCTCGACTATGGCTACACCTTC.

V usage is TRBV9 and J usage is TRBJ2-1; D assignment may be TRBD1 or TRBD2 (5 bases each). The germline gives CDR1 SGDLS, CDR2 YYNGEE. The V end was cut by 0 bases, the J end by 0 bases, with 13 bases between. The CDR3 covers 17 residues. CDR3 loop: CASSVVGAPSSYNEQFF. The DNA for the CDR3 is TGTGCCAGCAGCGTAGTCGGGGCTCCGAGCTCCTACAATGAGCAGTTCTTC.

The rearrangement links TRBV30 to TRBJ2-3; 10 bases line up with TRBD2. CDR3 length: 15 residues. J lost 3 bases, V lost 3 bases, and 6 bases had no gene match. The germline CDR1 and CDR2 sequences are GTSNPN and SVGIG (reference sequence). CDR3 amino acids: CAWSDLAGETDTQYF. In nucleotides, the CDR3 is TGTGCCTGGAGCGACCTAGCGGGGGAGACAGATACGCAGTATTTT.

CDR3 bases: TGTGCCAGTAGTGGGGACGAGGGCACAGATACGCAGTATTTT. Translated: CASSGDEGTDTQYF. V gene TRBV19 combines with J gene TRBJ2-3; either TRBD1 or TRBD2 may supply D (5 bases each). The CDR3 covers 14 residues. The germline V gene encodes CDR1 LNHDA and CDR2 SQIVND (reference sequence). V lost 5 bases and J lost 1, with 10 bases in between. The variable domain in full, with the rest retrieved from reference TRBV19 and TRBJ2-3, is DGGITQSPKYLFRKEGQNVTLSCEQNLNHDAMYWYRQDPGQGLRLIYYSQIVNDFQKGDIAEGYSVSREKKESFPLTVTSAQKNPTAFYLCASSGDEGTDTQYFGPGTRLTVL.

Only a few counts were recorded for this clone. In nucleotides, the CDR3 is TGCGCCAGCAGCCGATTAGCGGGAGTTGGAGAGACCCAGTACTTC. Amino acid sequence: CASSRLAGVGETQYF. The gene calls are TRBV4-3 and TRBJ2-5, with 9 nucleotides matching TRBD2. This CDR3 is built from 15 residues. The V and J ends lost 4 bases and 4 bases, in that order; junction bases with no gene match: 7. The germline CDR1 and CDR2 sequences are LGHNA and YSLEER.

This chain joins TRBV7-9 and TRBJ2-7; possible D gene TRBD2, 5 bases. The CDR3 runs to 12 residues. Looked up from germline, CDR1 is SEHNR and CDR2 is FQNEAQ (reference sequence). V gave up 3 bases and J gave up 7 bases, with 10 bases separating them. CDR3: CASSFATGEQYF. The CDR3 DNA reads as TGTGCCAGCAGCTTCGCGACGGGGGAGCAGTACTTC.

The V call is TRBV19, the J call TRBJ1-5; 7 nucleotides align to TRBD1. The CDR3 is 14 residues long. V lost 7 bases, J lost 7 bases, and 10 bases stayed unmatched. The germline gives CDR1 LNHDA, CDR2 SQIVND (reference sequence). The CDR3 sequence is CASISGQWGQPQHF. The CDR3 DNA reads TGTGCCAGTATATCGGGACAGTGGGGACAGCCCCAGCATTTT. Based on the CDR3 plus reference TRBV19 and TRBJ1-5, the full variable domain is DGGITQSPKYLFRKEGQNVTLSCEQNLNHDAMYWYRQDPGQGLRLIYYSQIVNDFQKGDIAEGYSVSREKKESFPLTVTSAQKNPTAFYLCASISGQWGQPQHFGDGTRLSIL.

CDR3 DNA sequence: TGTGCCAGCAGTTACGGCCGAGGGTTGAACACTGAAGCTTTCTTT. Its protein product is CASSYGRGLNTEAFF. J is TRBJ1-1 and V is TRBV6-2 or TRBV6-3, with D hard to call. Germline CDR1 reads MNHEY; CDR2 reads SVGEGT. The CDR3 is 15 amino acids. The V end was cut by 2 bases, the J end by 0 bases, with 10 bases between.

The gene calls are TRBV28 and TRBJ1-4; D gene unclear. V lost 2 bases, J lost 9 bases, and 7 bases lay in between. CDR1 MDHEN and CDR2 SYDVKM come from the germline V gene. The CDR3 runs to 12 residues. CDR3 amino acids: CASSLPGKKLFF. The DNA for the CDR3 is TGTGCCAGCAGTTTACCTGGGAAAAAACTGTTTTTT.

The CDR3 DNA is TGTGCCAGCTCACCAGGGGAGGGATCTAGTCAGCCCCAGCATTTT. This encodes CASSPGEGSSQPQHF. The chain links TRBV18 to TRBJ1-5; D not certain. Germline CDR1 is KGHSH and CDR2 is LQKENI. V lost 2 bases to trimming and J lost 6 bases, with 14 bases between them. The CDR3 length is 15 residues.

This chain connects TRBV24-1 to TRBJ2-1, with 7 bases aligning to TRBD2. Trimming removed 3 bases from V and 8 bases from J; junction bases left unmatched: 12. CDR1 is KGHDR, CDR2 SFDVKD, per germline. The CDR3 runs to 16 residues. The CDR3 here is CATSDRTKVGGDEQFF. The CDR3 nucleotides are TGTGCCACCAGTGATCGTACCAAAGTGGGGGGGGATGAGCAGTTCTTC.

The CDR3 DNA reads TGTGCCAGCAGCTCCGAGACAGGGAGGCAAGAGACCCAGTACTTC. It encodes CASSSETGRQETQYF. The chain recombines TRBV5-6 with TRBJ2-5, with D maybe TRBD1 (7 bases). The CDR3 is 15 residues long. V gave up 3 bases and J gave up 2 bases, with 14 bases separating them. Germline CDR1 and CDR2: SGHDT and YYEEEE.

This clone appeared a single time. The genes are TRBV27 and TRBJ1-2; D may be TRBD1 (6 bases). Germline CDR1 reads MNHEY; CDR2 reads SMNVEV (reference sequence). This CDR3 is built from 14 residues. V was trimmed by 2 bases and J by 4 bases, leaving 11 bases between them. The CDR3 coding sequence is TGTGCCAGCAGTTTAGGAGGGGGGCTCTATGGCTACACCTTC. As protein: CASSLGGGLYGYTF.

This chain connects TRBV7-9 to TRBJ2-3; 12 nucleotides align to TRBD2. V shed 1 base, J shed 9 bases, and the junction held 5 bases outside the gene matches. The CDR3 sequence is 15 residues long. Germline V gives CDR1 SEHNR, CDR2 FQNEAQ (reference sequence). CDR3 DNA sequence: TGTGCCAGCAGCTTAGGACTAGCGGGAGTCGAGACGCAGTATTTT. Amino acids: CASSLGLAGVETQYF. The variable domain in full, with the rest retrieved from reference TRBV7-9 and TRBJ2-3, is DTGVSQNPRHKITKRGQNVTFRCDPISEHNRLYWYRQTLGQGPEFLTYFQNEAQLEKSRLLSDRFSAERPKGSFSTLEIQRTEQGDSAMYLCASSLGLAGVETQYFGPGTRLTVL.

The chain joins TRBV28 to TRBJ2-1; 8 nucleotides match TRBD1. This CDR3 is built from 14 residues. CDR1 and CDR2 from the germline V gene are MDHEN and SYDVKM. After removal of 5 bases from V and 7 bases from J, the junction contained 7 bases not matched to a gene. CDR3 DNA sequence: TGTGCCAGCAGTCCGGGACAGGAGGTAAATGAGCAGTTCTTC. As protein: CASSPGQEVNEQFF.

V is TRBV11-2 and J is TRBJ2-3; unclear D gene. Germline lookup yields CDR1 SGHAT and CDR2 FQNNGV. Deletions cut 5 bases from V and 5 bases from J, with 8 bases between. This CDR3 contains 12 residues. The CDR3 protein is CASSPMVDTQYF. The CDR3 DNA follows: TGTGCCAGCAGCCCAATGGTAGATACGCAGTATTTT. The entire variable domain, with the rest obtained from reference TRBV11-2 and TRBJ2-3, is as follows: EAGVAQSPRYKIIEKRQSVAFWCNPISGHATLYWYQQILGQGPKLLIQFQNNGVVDDSQLPKDRFSAERLKGVDSTLKIQPAKLEDSAVYLCASSPMVDTQYFGPGTRLTVL.

V is TRBV4-1 and J is TRBJ1-2, with 9 bases aligning to TRBD1. CDR1 is MGHRA, CDR2 YSYEKL, per germline. V shed 0 bases and J 9 bases; nucleotides not matched to a gene: 17. The CDR3 runs 18 residues. CDR3 in DNA: TGCGCCAGCAGCCAAGAGTTCTTGGTGGGCGGGACAGGGAGCCGCTACACCTTC. Its translation: CASSQEFLVGGTGSRYTF.

This clone was counted only a few times. The chain has TRBV27 and TRBJ2-7; no reliable D call. Trimming removed 9 bases at V and 0 bases at J, with 18 bases between. From germline, CDR1 is MNHEY and CDR2 SMNVEV (reference sequence). The CDR3 runs to 15 residues. CDR3 DNA sequence: TGTGCCAGTTCTCACGACGCGCGCAGCTCCTACGAGCAGTACTTC. It encodes CASSHDARSSYEQYF.

CDR3 protein: CASSLGEQETQYF. CDR3 nucleotides: TGTGCCAGCAGCTTGGGGGAACAAGAGACCCAGTACTTC. V is TRBV7-2 and J is TRBJ2-5, with D possibly called TRBD1 or TRBD2 (5 bases each). The CDR3 contains 13 residues. The V end was cut by 3 bases, the J end by 2 bases, with 7 bases between. Germline-derived CDR1 and CDR2 are SGHTA and FQGNSA.